Below, one T cell receptor (beta chain) is given with its context. This specimen belongs to a study of cytomegalovirus exposure and HLA in healthy donors. PCR employed 60 Vbeta and 13 Jbeta primers. Libraries were prepared by immunoSEQ multiplex PCR; TCRdb keeps only in-frame clonotypes and omits some of them. The table lists over 80,000 clones, around 79% of them singletons, with around 14% in the top ten. The CDR3 contains 16 residues. In germline, CDR1 is SGHAT, CDR2 FQNNGV. V was clipped by 0 bases and J by 1 base, with 12 bases between them. This chain joins TRBV11-2 and TRBJ1-1; weak D call: TRBD1 (6 bases). The sequence was collected from a woman in her 70s in good health and CMV-seropositive. The sample was PBMCs. CDR3 protein: CASSLEWGRSNTEAFF. In DNA form, the CDR3 reads TGTGCCAGCAGCTTAGAGTGGGGGCGGTCGAACACTGAAGCTTTCTTT.